This TCR beta chain emerged from a study of CD8+CD57+ T cells in acquired aplastic anemia. General study results and limits: Significance was not reached for CD8+ Simpson's diversity between patients and controls.

The patients chosen for sequencing had shown expansion of CD8+CD57+ cells (detected by flow cytometry). Every patient had severe acquired aplastic anemia. A word on this clonotype: Its specificity is unknown.

The study profiled TCR beta VDJ and CDR3 using genomic DNA as template. TCRdb re-derived calls from the reads in MiXCR, one entry per CDR3 protein. Among about 180,000 distinct CDR3 sequences listed, roughly 48% were seen once. The sample consisted of sorted CD4+, CD8+, or CD8+CD57+ T cells (not recorded which) from PBMCs. The clonotype originates from a human donor with aplastic anemia.

The CDR3 nucleotides read TGTGCCAGCAGCTCGGGTCTACCACAGCCAGAGACCCAGTACTTC. As protein: CASSSGLPQPETQYF. V is TRBV7-9 and J is TRBJ2-5; D not resolved. CDR1 and CDR2 (germline): SEHNR, FQNEAQ (reference sequence). CDR3 length equals 15 residues. V lost 4 bases, J lost 4 bases, and 16 bases lay in between.